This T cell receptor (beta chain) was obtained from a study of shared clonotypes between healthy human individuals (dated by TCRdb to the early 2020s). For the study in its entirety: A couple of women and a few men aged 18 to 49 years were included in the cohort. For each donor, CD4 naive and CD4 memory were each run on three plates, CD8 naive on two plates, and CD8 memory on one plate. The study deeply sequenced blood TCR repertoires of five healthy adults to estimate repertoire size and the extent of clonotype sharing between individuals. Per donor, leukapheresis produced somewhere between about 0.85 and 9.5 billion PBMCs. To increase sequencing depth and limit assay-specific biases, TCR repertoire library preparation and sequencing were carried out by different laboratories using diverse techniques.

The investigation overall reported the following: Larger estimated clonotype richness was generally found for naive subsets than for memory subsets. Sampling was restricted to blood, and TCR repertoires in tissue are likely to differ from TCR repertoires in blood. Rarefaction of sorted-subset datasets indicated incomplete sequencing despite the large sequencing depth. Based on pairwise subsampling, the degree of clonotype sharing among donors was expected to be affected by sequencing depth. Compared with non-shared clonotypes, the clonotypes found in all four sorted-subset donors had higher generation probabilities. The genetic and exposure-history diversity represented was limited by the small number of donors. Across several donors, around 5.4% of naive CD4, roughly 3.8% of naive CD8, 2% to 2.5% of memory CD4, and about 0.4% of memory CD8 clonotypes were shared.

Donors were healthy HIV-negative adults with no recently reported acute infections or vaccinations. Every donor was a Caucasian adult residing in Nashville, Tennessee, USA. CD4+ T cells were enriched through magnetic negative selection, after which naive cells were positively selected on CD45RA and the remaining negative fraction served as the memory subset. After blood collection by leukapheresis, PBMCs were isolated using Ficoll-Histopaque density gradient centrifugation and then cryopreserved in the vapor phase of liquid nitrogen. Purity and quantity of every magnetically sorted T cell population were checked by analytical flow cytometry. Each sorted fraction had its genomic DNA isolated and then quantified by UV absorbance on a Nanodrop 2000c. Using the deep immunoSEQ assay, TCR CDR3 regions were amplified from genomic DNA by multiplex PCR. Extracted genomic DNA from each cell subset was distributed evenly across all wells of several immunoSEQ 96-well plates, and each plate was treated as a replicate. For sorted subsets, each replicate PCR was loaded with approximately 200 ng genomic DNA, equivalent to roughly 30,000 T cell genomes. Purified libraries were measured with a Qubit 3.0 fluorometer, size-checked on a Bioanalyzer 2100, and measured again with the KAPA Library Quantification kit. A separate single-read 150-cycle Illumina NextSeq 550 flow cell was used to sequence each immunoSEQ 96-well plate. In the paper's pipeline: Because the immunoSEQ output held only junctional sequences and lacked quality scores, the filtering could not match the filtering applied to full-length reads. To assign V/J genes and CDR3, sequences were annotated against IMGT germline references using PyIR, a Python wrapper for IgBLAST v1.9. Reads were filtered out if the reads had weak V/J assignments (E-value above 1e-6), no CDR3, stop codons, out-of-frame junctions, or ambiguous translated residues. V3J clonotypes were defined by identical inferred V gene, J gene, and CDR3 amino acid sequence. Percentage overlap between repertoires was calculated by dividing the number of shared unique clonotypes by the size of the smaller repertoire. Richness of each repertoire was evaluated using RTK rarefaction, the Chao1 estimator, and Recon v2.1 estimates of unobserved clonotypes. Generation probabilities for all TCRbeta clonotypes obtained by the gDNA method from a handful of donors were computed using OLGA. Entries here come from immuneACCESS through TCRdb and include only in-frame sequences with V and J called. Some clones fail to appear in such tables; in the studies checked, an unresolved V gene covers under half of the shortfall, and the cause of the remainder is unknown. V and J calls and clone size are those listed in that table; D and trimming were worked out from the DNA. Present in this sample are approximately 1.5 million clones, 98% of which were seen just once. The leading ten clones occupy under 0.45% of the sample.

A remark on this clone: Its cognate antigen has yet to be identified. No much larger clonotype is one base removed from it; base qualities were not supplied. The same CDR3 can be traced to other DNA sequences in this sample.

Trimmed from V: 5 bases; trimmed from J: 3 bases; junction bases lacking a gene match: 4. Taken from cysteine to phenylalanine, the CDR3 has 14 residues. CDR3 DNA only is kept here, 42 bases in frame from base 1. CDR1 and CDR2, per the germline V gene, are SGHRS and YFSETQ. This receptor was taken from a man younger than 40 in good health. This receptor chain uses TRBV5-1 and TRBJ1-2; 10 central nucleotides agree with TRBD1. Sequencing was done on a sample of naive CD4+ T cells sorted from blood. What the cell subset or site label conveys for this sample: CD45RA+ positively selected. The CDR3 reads CASSRDRGDYGYTF. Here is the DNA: TGCGCCAGCAGTCGGGACAGGGGAGACTATGGCTACACCTTC.